This TCR beta chain is from a study of T cells in Graves' hyperthyroidism and ophthalmopathy. Study outcomes and limitations: A model built on 13 V-J features separated ophthalmopathy from stable hyperthyroidism.

From germline, CDR1 is MGHRA and CDR2 YSYEKL. V was shortened by 3 bases and J by 2 bases, with 8 bases between the two germline ends. This CDR3 has 13 residues. Regions amplified from RNA transcripts were the TCR beta CDR3 regions. The TCR CDR3 first-round RT-PCR relied on the HTBI primer set. A single record per CDR3 protein comes from TCRdb applying MiXCR to the multiplex PCR reads. The table shows 450,000 to 700,000 distinct CDR3 sequences, with about half occurring only once. In its sample, this clonotype was seen many times. What it binds is unknown. The V gene is TRBV4-1, the J gene TRBJ2-7, with a tentative D call TRBD2 (5 bases). The clonotype was recovered from an adult woman with Graves' disease, either hyperthyroidism or ophthalmopathy (not recorded which). Sequencing was carried out using peripheral blood or thyroid tissue (not recorded which). The CDR3 loop reads CASSHIGAYEQYF. The CDR3 nucleotides read TGCGCCAGCAGCCATATCGGGGCCTACGAGCAGTACTTC.